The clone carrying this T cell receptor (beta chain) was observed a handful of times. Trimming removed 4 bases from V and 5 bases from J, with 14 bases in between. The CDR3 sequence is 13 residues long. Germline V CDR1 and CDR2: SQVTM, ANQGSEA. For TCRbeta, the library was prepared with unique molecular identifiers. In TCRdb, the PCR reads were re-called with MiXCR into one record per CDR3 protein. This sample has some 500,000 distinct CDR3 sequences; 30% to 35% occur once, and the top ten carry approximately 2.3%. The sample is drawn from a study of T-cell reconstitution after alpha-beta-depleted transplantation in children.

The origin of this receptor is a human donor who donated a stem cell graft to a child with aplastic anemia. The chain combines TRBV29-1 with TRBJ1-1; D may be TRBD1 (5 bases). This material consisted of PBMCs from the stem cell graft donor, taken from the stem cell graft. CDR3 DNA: TGCAGCGTTGCCAGGGTCTTGAGGACTGAAGCTTTCTTT. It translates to CSVARVLRTEAFF.